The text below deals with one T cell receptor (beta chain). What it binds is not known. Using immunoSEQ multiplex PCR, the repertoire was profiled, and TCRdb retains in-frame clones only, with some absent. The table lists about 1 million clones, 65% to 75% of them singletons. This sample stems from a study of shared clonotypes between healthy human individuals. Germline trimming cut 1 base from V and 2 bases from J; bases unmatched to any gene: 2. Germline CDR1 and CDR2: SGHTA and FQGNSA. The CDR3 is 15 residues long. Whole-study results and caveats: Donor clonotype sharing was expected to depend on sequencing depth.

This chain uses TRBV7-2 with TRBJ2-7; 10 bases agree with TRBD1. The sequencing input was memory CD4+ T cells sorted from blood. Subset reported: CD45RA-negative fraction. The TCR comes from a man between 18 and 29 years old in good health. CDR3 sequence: CASSLEGQGAYEQYF. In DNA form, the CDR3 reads TGTGCCAGCAGCTTAGAAGGACAGGGGGCCTACGAGCAGTACTTC.